What follows is one T cell receptor (beta chain) and its context. Its antigen is still unknown. Cells designated naive CD8 were CD45RO-negative and were positively selected for CCR7, with terminally differentiated effector memory CD45RA+ cells excluded. This specimen comes from a study of shared clonotypes between healthy human individuals. Study-wide background: Each donor had three CD4 naive, three CD4 memory, two CD8 naive and one CD8 memory plate. General observations from the study: Represented diversity, genetic and exposure-history alike, was limited by few donors.

Generated by immunoSEQ multiplex PCR, the TCRdb table keeps only in-frame clones and is missing some. The table includes some 2.1 million clones, approximately 92% detected once. The ends were cut back, 5 bases at V and 5 bases at J, with 19 bases in the middle. Germline CDR1 and CDR2: SGHNT and YENEEA. The CDR3 spans 16 residues. The receptor comes from a man aged 18 to 30 in good health. Some clones in this sample may be carry-over from other donors' samples. The sample was naive CD8+ T cells from PBMCs. This chain connects TRBV11-3 to TRBJ2-1, with D perhaps assigned TRBD1 or TRBD2 (6 bases each). CDR3 DNA: TGTGCCAGCAGCCCAAGTCGCGGGACAATGAACAATGAGCAGTTCTTC. It specifies CASSPSRGTMNNEQFF. The complete variable domain, with remaining parts taken from reference TRBV11-3 and TRBJ2-1, reads EAGVVQSPRYKIIEKKQPVAFWCNPISGHNTLYWYLQNLGQGPELLIRYENEEAVDDSQLPKDRFSAERLKGVDSTLKIQPAELGDSAVYLCASSPSRGTMNNEQFFGPGTRLTVL.